This T cell receptor (beta chain) stems from a study of T cells in localized non-small cell lung cancer. Here immunoSEQ multiplex PCR was the method, and the copy in TCRdb shows in-frame clones only, minus some. The sample lists 15,000 to 17,000 clones, roughly 86% occurring once. CDR3 size: 14 residues. Germline values: CDR1 MRHNA, CDR2 SNTAGT. V was pared by 4 bases and J by 0 bases, with 8 bases between. As regards this clone: The antigen remains undetermined.

Broader study findings: Clonality peaked in uninvolved adjacent lung rather than tumor. Elevated circulating T cell density in blood was associated with longer overall survival.

V is TRBV6-4 and J is TRBJ2-3; unclear D gene. The TCR was taken from a male donor aged 60 or over with stage II lung adenocarcinoma. Sample: peripheral blood mononuclear cells, taken before any cancer treatment. CDR3 sequence: CASSVTSSTDTQYF. Here the CDR3 DNA reads TGTGCCAGCAGTGTGACAAGTAGCACAGATACGCAGTATTTT.